A selection of T cell receptor beta chains follows, all from one sample in a study of blood T cells in healthy people across ages. Using its own MiXCR run on the 5' RACE reads, TCRdb lists one record per CDR3 protein. The sample holds hundreds of thousands of distinct CDR3 sequences, 24% seen once. These same data were also listed under a study on T cells of mothers and their children.

Sequencing was carried out using blood. Source of these receptors: a boy aged 5-17 years in good health. Both conserved end residues are part of each CDR3. D genes are given only for firm matches. Clone size is given for some rows only: seen once, a few or many times, or a class if the clone is expanded.

v_call	clone_size	d_call	j_call	cdr3_aa	cdr3_nt
TRBV9	.	TRBD2	TRBJ2-1	CASSATSGENEQFF	TGTGCCAGCAGCGCCACTAGCGGGGAGAATGAGCAGTTCTTC
TRBV28	once	.	TRBJ2-3	CASSLGRIGDTQYF	TGTGCCAGCAGTTTAGGACGGATCGGGGATACGCAGTATTTT
TRBV4-1	.	.	TRBJ2-3	CASSHAAMDDTQYF	TGCGCCAGCAGCCATGCTGCAATGGACGATACGCAGTATTTT
TRBV6-5	.	.	TRBJ1-4	CAGSYAGPDEKLFF	TGTGCCGGCAGTTACGCGGGACCCGATGAAAAACTGTTTTTT
TRBV4-2	many	TRBD2	TRBJ2-4	CASSPRSSGGPPGNIQYF	TGTGCCAGCAGCCCACGATCTAGCGGGGGTCCCCCCGGAAACATTCAGTACTTC
TRBV12-3/TRBV12-4	.	.	TRBJ2-4	CASSFRGRGIQYF	TGTGCCAGCAGTTTTCGGGGGCGCGGCATTCAGTACTTC
TRBV5-1	many	.	TRBJ2-3	CASSASTDTQYF	TGTGCCAGCAGTGCTAGCACAGATACGCAGTATTTT
TRBV6-5	few	TRBD1	TRBJ2-7	CASSYSRTGGYEQYF	TGTGCCAGCAGTTACTCGCGGACAGGGGGCTACGAGCAGTACTTC
TRBV7-2	few	TRBD2	TRBJ2-7	CASSLVPGGEQYF	TGTGCCAGCAGCTTAGTCCCGGGGGGCGAGCAGTACTTC
TRBV3-1	many	TRBD2	TRBJ2-3	CASSQGDLAGAFRDTQYF	TGTGCCAGCAGCCAAGGAGATTTGGCGGGAGCTTTCAGGGATACGCAGTATTTT
TRBV20-1	.	TRBD1	TRBJ1-6	CSARGQGELNSPLHF	TGCAGTGCTAGAGGTCAGGGGGAGTTGAATTCACCCCTCCACTTT
TRBV12-3/TRBV12-4	few	TRBD1	TRBJ2-5	CASAYRGGTEETQYF	TGTGCCAGCGCGTACAGGGGCGGAACGGAAGAGACCCAGTACTTC
TRBV30	.	.	TRBJ1-5	CAWSTARYSNQPQHF	TGTGCCTGGAGTACGGCCCGATATAGCAATCAGCCCCAGCATTTT
TRBV24-1	few	TRBD1	TRBJ2-1	CATSDLTGVRF	TGTGCCACCAGTGATCTGACAGGGGTCCGCTTC
TRBV4-3	.	.	TRBJ1-5	CASSQDRKTDRNQPQHF	TGCGCCAGCAGCCAGGACCGAAAAACCGACAGAAATCAGCCCCAGCATTTT
TRBV4-3	few	.	TRBJ2-1	CASSQGQAYGNEQFF	TGCGCCAGCAGCCAAGGCCAGGCCTATGGCAATGAGCAGTTCTTC
TRBV3-1	.	.	TRBJ2-3	CASSQAESGTQYF	TGTGCCAGCAGCCAGGCCGAGTCCGGTACGCAGTATTTT
TRBV18	many	.	TRBJ2-3	CASSEGSSTDTQYF	TGTGCCAGCTCCGAGGGGTCTAGCACAGATACGCAGTATTTT
TRBV28	.	.	TRBJ2-5	CASSFRSPRETQYF	TGTGCCAGCAGTTTCCGGTCCCCCAGGGAGACCCAGTACTTC
TRBV7-8	many	.	TRBJ2-7	CASTRGASYEQYF	TGTGCCAGCACCCGGGGGGCGTCCTACGAGCAGTACTTC
TRBV3-1	.	TRBD2	TRBJ2-5	CASSLLSAWEGLKTQYF	TGTGCCAGCAGCCTACTTTCAGCGTGGGAGGGCCTTAAGACCCAGTACTTC
TRBV6-1	.	TRBD1	TRBJ2-4	CASSDGQGASKNIQYF	TGTGCCAGCAGTGACGGACAGGGGGCGTCCAAAAACATTCAGTACTTC
TRBV9	.	TRBD1	TRBJ2-2	CASSVERDRGQDTGELFF	TGTGCCAGCAGCGTGGAAAGGGACAGGGGGCAAGACACCGGGGAGCTGTTTTTT
TRBV7-2	.	TRBD2	TRBJ2-1	CASCPGGRVGYNEQFF	TGTGCCTCCTGCCCGGGCGGGAGGGTTGGGTACAATGAGCAGTTCTTC
TRBV9	.	.	TRBJ1-4	CASSKRANEKLFF	TGTGCCAGCAGCAAGCGTGCTAATGAAAAACTGTTTTTT
TRBV5-1	.	.	TRBJ2-3	CASSLAYELLPAQDTQYF	TGCGCCAGCAGCCTAGCTTACGAACTGTTACCGGCCCAAGATACGCAGTATTTT
TRBV4-3	few	.	TRBJ1-2	CASSQDGGTGLSFGYTF	TGCGCCAGCAGCCAAGATGGGGGCACGGGGCTCTCTTTTGGCTACACCTTC
TRBV7-7	.	TRBD1	TRBJ2-7	CASSLDNQGDEQYF	TGTGCTAGCAGCTTAGACAATCAGGGGGACGAGCAGTACTTC
TRBV7-9	.	.	TRBJ2-1	CASSSRDTYNEQFF	TGTGCCAGCAGCTCCCGGGACACATACAATGAGCAGTTCTTC
TRBV24-1	few	TRBD2	TRBJ2-5	CATSDPSGRIGETRYF	TGTGCCACCAGTGATCCTAGCGGGAGGATCGGAGAGACCCGGTACTTC
TRBV7-9	many	.	TRBJ2-4	CASSLAVGDKNIQYF	TGTGCCAGCAGCTTAGCGGTGGGGGACAAAAACATTCAGTACTTC
TRBV5-4	.	TRBD2	TRBJ2-2	CASSLLGLAHTGELFF	TGTGCCAGCAGCTTGTTGGGACTAGCGCACACCGGGGAGCTGTTTTTT
TRBV6-1	.	TRBD1	TRBJ2-5	CASRPTGGGETQYF	TGTGCCAGCAGACCGACAGGGGGGGGGGAGACCCAGTACTTC
TRBV12-3/TRBV12-4	few	.	TRBJ2-2	CASSLAGARGTGELFF	TGTGCCAGCAGTTTAGCCGGGGCGCGAGGGACCGGGGAGCTGTTTTTT
TRBV12-3/TRBV12-4	few	.	TRBJ2-6	CASSPWDSGANVLTF	TGTGCCAGCAGCCCTTGGGACTCTGGGGCCAACGTCCTGACTTTC
TRBV4-1	.	TRBD1	TRBJ1-2	CASSQGTGRPRGYTF	TGCGCCAGCAGCCAGGGGACAGGCCGCCCGAGGGGCTACACCTTC
TRBV6-2/TRBV6-3	.	.	TRBJ1-6	CASSYSSERAAPLHF	TGTGCCAGCAGTTACTCGAGCGAGAGGGCTGCACCCCTCCACTTT
TRBV20-1	few	.	TRBJ1-2	CSARVREGRDGYTF	TGCAGTGCTAGAGTTAGGGAGGGGCGGGATGGCTACACCTTC
TRBV7-2	.	.	TRBJ2-7	CASSPPGGASYEQYF	TGTGCCAGCAGCCCCCCGGGGGGCGCCTCCTACGAGCAGTACTTT
TRBV20-1	once	TRBD1	TRBJ2-4	CSAPDLDRVKNIQYF	TGCAGTGCTCCTGATCTGGACAGGGTCAAAAACATTCAGTACTTC
TRBV28	.	.	TRBJ2-7	CASSLGYSEQYF	TGTGCCAGCAGCTTAGGTTATTCCGAGCAGTACTTC
TRBV5-1	.	.	TRBJ1-2	CASSLEDRSYTF	TGCGCCAGCAGCTTGGAAGACAGAAGCTACACCTTC